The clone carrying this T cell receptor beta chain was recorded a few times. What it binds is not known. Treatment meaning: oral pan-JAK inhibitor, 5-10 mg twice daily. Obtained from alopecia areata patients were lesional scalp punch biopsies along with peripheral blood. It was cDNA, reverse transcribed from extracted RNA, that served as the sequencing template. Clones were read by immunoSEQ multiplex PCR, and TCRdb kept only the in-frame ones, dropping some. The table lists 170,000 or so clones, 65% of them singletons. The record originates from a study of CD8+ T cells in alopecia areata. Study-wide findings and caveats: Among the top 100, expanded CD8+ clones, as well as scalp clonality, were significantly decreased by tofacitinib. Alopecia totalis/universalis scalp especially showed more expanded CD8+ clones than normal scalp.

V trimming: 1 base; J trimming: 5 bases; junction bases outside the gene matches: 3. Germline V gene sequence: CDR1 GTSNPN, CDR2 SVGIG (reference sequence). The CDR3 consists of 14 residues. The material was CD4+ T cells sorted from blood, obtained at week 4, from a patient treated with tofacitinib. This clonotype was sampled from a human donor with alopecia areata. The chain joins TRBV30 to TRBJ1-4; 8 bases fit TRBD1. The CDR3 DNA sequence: TGTGCCTGGAGTGGTGGGACAGGAAATGAAAAACTGTTTTTT. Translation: CAWSGGTGNEKLFF.